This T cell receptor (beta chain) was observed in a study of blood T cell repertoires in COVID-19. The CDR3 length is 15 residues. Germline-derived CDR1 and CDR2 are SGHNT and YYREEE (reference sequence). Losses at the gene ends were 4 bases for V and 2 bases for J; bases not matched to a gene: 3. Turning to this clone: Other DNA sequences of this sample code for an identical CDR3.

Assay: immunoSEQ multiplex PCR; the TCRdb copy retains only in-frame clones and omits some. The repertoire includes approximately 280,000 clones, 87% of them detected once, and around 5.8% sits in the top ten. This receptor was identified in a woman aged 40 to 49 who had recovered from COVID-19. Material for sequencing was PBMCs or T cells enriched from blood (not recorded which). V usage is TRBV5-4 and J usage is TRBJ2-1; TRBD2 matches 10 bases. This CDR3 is CASSPGTSAYNEQFF. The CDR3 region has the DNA TGTGCCAGCAGCCCCGGGACTAGCGCCTACAATGAGCAGTTCTTC.